What follows is one T cell receptor (beta chain) and its context. It has no known antigen specificity. It has no much larger one-base neighbor in the sample; base qualities were not kept. Receptor libraries were prepared by the immunoSEQ multiplex PCR assay. For the multiplex PCR, a mixture combining 60 forward primers for TCR Vbeta segments and 13 reverse primers for TCR Jbeta segments was used. The CDR3 region of rearranged TCR beta genes was amplified from genomic DNA by a multiplex PCR assay. The amplified TCR beta libraries were sequenced on the Illumina HiSeq System as 87-base-pair reads. The study's own analysis went as follows. A later analysis counted about 80 million unique TCR beta chains across the 690 or so repertoires, and around 9.9 million of these chains were shared by at least two donors. A nearest-neighbor algorithm error-corrected the raw reads and collapsed the reads into unique sequences, merging closely related sequences to remove PCR and sequencing errors. To assign V, D and J gene segments, CDR3 sequences were aligned to IMGT reference sequences. For a sequence to be retained, at least a six-nucleotide match to both a V gene segment and a J gene segment was required. A rearrangement counted as productive if the CDR3 had no stop codons and remained in frame with V and J, and every other rearrangement counted as non-productive. CDR3 was defined according to IMGT convention as the region running from the second conserved V-encoded cysteine to the conserved J-encoded phenylalanine. The earlier analysis of about 500 of the donors excluded sequences that lacked an unambiguous match to a single V gene segment. In an earlier analysis of a few hundred of the donors, a V segment was called functional when productive rearrangements were above 56.7%, and segregating when the standard deviation between donors exceeded 5%. A statistical classification framework was developed to diagnose cytomegalovirus status using the catalog of TCR beta chain sequences. In a later analysis, TCR nucleotide sequences were compared against IMGT/GENE-DB human TR gene sequences so that V and J genes could be assigned. The TCRdist pipeline was used in a later analysis to assign CDR3 sequences and most-parsimonious VDJ recombination scenarios. In a later analysis, every TCR beta chain was defined by the combination of its CDR3 amino acid sequence and its V-gene family, and reads without a unique V-gene family were dropped. A later analysis removed roughly 590 highly shared, low-generation-probability nucleotide sequences to deal with suspected cross-contamination and a sequencing artifact. A later analysis calculated a clonal expansion index for each public chain from normalized within-repertoire ranks of inferred template counts. Generation probabilities in a later analysis came from a VDJ recombination model fitted to out-of-frame rearrangements, and those results were checked against IGoR. In a later analysis, hypergeometric tests were used to score TCR-TCR, TCR-HLA and TCR-CMV co-occurrence, with a repertoire-size bias correction applied to TCR pairs. False discovery rates were estimated in a later analysis by permuting HLA or CMV assignments 20 times. In a later analysis, co-occurring TCRs were grouped using DBSCAN, with TCRdist sequence similarity added in when clustering inside HLA-allele-positive subsets. For co-occurrence clustering, repertoires with fewer than 30,000 or more than 120,000 public chains were excluded, along with four to six repertoires with anomalous nucleotide sharing. TCRdb stores this immuneACCESS table with in-frame sequences only. Part of the clones is absent; in the studies checked, under half of the shortfall reflects unresolved V genes, and no reason is known for the rest. For V, J and clone size, that table is used; D and trimming come from the DNA. The sample table records roughly 200,000 clones; 75% to 85% of these occur just once. Approximately 1.5% of the sample lies in the top ten.

The CDR3, from cysteine to phenylalanine, totals 15 residues. The read is trimmed to its CDR3 DNA, 45 bases read in frame from base 1. Trimming takes 5 bases off V and 5 bases off J; junction bases not matched to a gene: 9. CDR1 and CDR2 (MRHNA, SNTAGT) derive from the germline V gene. The cohort comprised under 700 healthy bone marrow donors. At the time of sampling, all cohort members were nominally healthy, though unrecorded immune exposures were likely present. The donor was CMV seropositive and belonged to the group of around 300 seropositive cohort members. A peripheral blood sample was provided by each donor, and peripheral blood mononuclear cells were used for TCR beta sequencing. The Qiagen DNeasy Blood Extraction Kit was used to extract genomic DNA from the blood cell samples. This specimen comes from a study of cytomegalovirus exposure and HLA in healthy donors (dated by TCRdb to the late 2010s). Looking at the study overall: In an earlier analysis of some 550 of the donors, 276 Gb of sequence data and approximately 120 million unique TCR beta sequences from approximately 180 million T cells were reported. Typing coverage differed by locus: A, B, C, DRB1 and DQB1 were typed in about 620-640 donors, DQA1 in roughly 500, DPA1 in around 580, and DPB1 in roughly 450. HLA typing covered class I and class II loci at four-digit resolution. To predict cytomegalovirus infection status, the study brought together high-throughput TCR immunosequencing, statistical association of individual TCRs with disease status, and machine learning. Of the approximately 400 genotyped donors, approximately 83% fell in the genetic ancestry cluster associated with self-reported Caucasian donors. The T cell repertoires of 670 or so subjects were profiled by immunosequencing and related to cytomegalovirus serostatus. Because of strong linkage in the cohort, 4 to 6 DR-DQ haplotypes were treated as single units for association and clustering. All discovery cohort repertoires had been generated on a single sequencing platform. Alongside the repertoire data, information on donor age, sex, ethnicity and CMV serostatus was compiled. An early release that covered 640 HLA-typed donors contained approximately 300 gigabases of sequencing data and approximately 85 million unique TCR sequences. Among about 400 genotyped donors of the cohort, an average of approximately 200,000 unique TCR beta nucleotide sequences was sequenced per donor, of which 15% to 20% were non-productive. In a later genetic analysis, genome-wide SNP genotypes for about 60% of the 666 donors were used, and that subset was treated as a discovery cohort. Rather than drawing on any new phenotypic data, the later analysis identified candidate immune exposures from TCR beta sequences and the way those sequences occurred across donors. A later analysis re-examined previously published TCR beta repertoires from just over 650 donors and added high-resolution HLA genotyping to investigate patterns of TCR occurrence. The study was designed to test whether signatures of past pathogen exposure could be identified by cataloging public T cell receptors. Along with the roughly 700-subject first cohort, a separate validation cohort of over 90 different subjects was used. An earlier analysis of 587 of the donors used high-throughput TCR beta sequencing to judge whether each TCR beta V gene segment behaved as functional or pseudogenic. Overall study outcomes, separate from this receptor: Only TCR beta chains were sequenced in this cohort, and the absence of alpha or paired-chain data limited detectable features. While some public TCRs were present in many individuals, most TCR sequences turned up only very rarely across donors. Because the 87-base-pair reads could not distinguish some IMGT-functional V segments, including TRBV6-2 and TRBV6-3, those segments were excluded. According to the authors, the approach could potentially be generalized to other disease states and immunological phenotypes. Compared with the approximately 670-donor mean, donors in an Asian-associated ancestry cluster had fewer N-insertions in productive TCRs, according to a later genetic analysis. Roughly uniform sequencing depth across donors was assumed in presence/absence analyses, although this assumption may not hold. A group of highly shared sequence variants was considered likely to be a technical artifact of the sequencing pipeline. Correlated functional status among segregating V segments might be attributable to linkage disequilibrium, but an unknown experimental factor could not be ruled out. Because counts were too low, seventeen rarely observed V segments, including chromosome 9 orphons, were excluded from the earlier analysis of about 500 of the donors. CMV serostatus was the only immune exposure information available for the cohort. In an earlier analysis of approximately 590 of the donors, most TCR beta V segments appeared in productive rearrangements about 90% or about 30% of the time, broadly matching IMGT annotations. A further reported finding was that TCR beta sequences accurately predicted the HLA-A and HLA-B alleles for most subjects in the first cohort. The classifier was reported to diagnose cytomegalovirus status with high specificity and sensitivity in both the original and validation cohorts. HLA typing was unavailable for some donors at each locus, so association tests used only the typed subset. In a later analysis, the rate of TCR association differed among HLA loci, with DRB1 alleles having the most associated TCRs and HLA-C alleles having the fewest. A total of 150 to 200 TCR beta chains were listed by the study as associated with cytomegalovirus. A few of the identified cytomegalovirus-associated TCR beta chains were confirmed in vitro to be specific for cytomegalovirus antigens. In a later analysis, several top co-occurrence clusters were reported to appear linked to parvovirus B19, influenza, CMV and Epstein-Barr virus. Specific HLA alleles were associated with 15,000 to 20,000 TCR beta sequences at a false discovery rate of 0.05 in a later analysis. A later analysis found that most CMV-associated TCR beta chains appeared HLA-restricted, with HLA associations seemingly driven largely by CMV exposure. In a later genetic analysis, a missense DCLRE1C variant was associated with V-gene and J-gene trimming of TCR beta chains, and the association was replicated in an independent cohort. In a later analysis, HLA-associated TCR beta chains were found to be more clonally expanded and to have lower generation probabilities than equally common non-associated chains. Strong co-occurrence of HLA alleles, especially DR and DQ, made assigning TCR associations to individual alleles difficult.

This TCR came from a girl between 10 and 17 years old in good health and CMV-seropositive. The chain employs TRBV6-4 and TRBJ2-5, and TRBD1 aligns with 9 junction nucleotides. Input material: PBMCs. The CDR3 here reads CASSYQGQGWETQYF. The sequenced DNA is TGTGCCAGCAGTTACCAGGGACAGGGTTGGGAGACCCAGTACTTC.